The 11 T cell receptor beta chains given below trace back to one sample, sequenced in a study of response to subunit inactivated influenza vaccine. Each CDR3 protein is one row after TCRdb ran MiXCR on the RT-PCR reads. The table has around 570,000 distinct CDR3 sequences, around 10% seen once. The sample was also reused in another study, on T cells expressing NK-cell markers. This second report adds: Libraries used 5'RACE template switching adding universal primer site and UMIs.

The source material was PBMCs from blood, sampled on the day of vaccination. These receptors came from a man in his fifties or sixties who received an inactivated influenza vaccine.

The chain combines TRBV12-3 or TRBV12-4 with TRBJ1-5; TRBD1 aligns across 7 bases. This CDR3 is built from 14 residues. V was clipped by 6 bases and J by 2 bases; unmatched bases: 4. Here the CDR3 DNA reads TGTGCCAGCAGCTTCGACAGGGGCAATCAGCCCCAGCATTTT. Translated, it gives CASSFDRGNQPQHF.

The chain links TRBV18 to TRBJ2-1; D uncertain. The CDR3 loop spans 15 amino acids. The V end lost 6 bases, the J end lost 3 bases, and 15 bases lay between the germline ends. CDR1 is KGHSH, CDR2 LQKENI, per germline. DNA of the CDR3: TGTGCCAGCTCCCTCGACGGACGCTACTACAATGAGCAGTTCTTC. It yields the protein CASSLDGRYYNEQFF.

This clonotype was seen ten or more times. The gene calls are TRBV12-3 or TRBV12-4 and TRBJ1-1; 8 bases match TRBD1. With 1 base clipped from V and 6 bases from J, the junction kept 7 bases outside the gene matches. This CDR3 is built from 15 residues. The CDR3 loop reads CASSLGSGGRAEAFF. CDR3 nucleotide sequence: TGTGCCAGCAGTTTAGGCTCAGGGGGCAGGGCTGAAGCTTTCTTT.

This clonotype was seen a handful of times. The chain links TRBV19 to TRBJ2-3; 7 bases match TRBD2. CDR1 and CDR2 (germline): LNHDA, SQIVND (reference sequence). The CDR3 loop spans 14 amino acids. Trimming at V came to 6 bases and at J to 0 bases, leaving 3 bases not matched to a gene. DNA of the CDR3: TGTGCCAGTAGATTTAGCGGGAGCACAGATACGCAGTATTTT. Its translation is CASRFSGSTDTQYF.

Only a few counts were recorded for this clonotype. The chain uses TRBV4-1 and TRBJ2-7, with a possible D match to TRBD2 (6 bases). V was cut by 0 bases and J by 3 bases, with 6 bases left in between. This CDR3 spans 13 amino acids. CDR1 and CDR2 (germline): MGHRA, YSYEKL. The CDR3 reads CASSQERDYEQYF. CDR3 coding DNA: TGCGCCAGCAGCCAAGAGCGGGACTACGAGCAGTACTTC.

A few counts support this clonotype. V is TRBV6-2 or TRBV6-3 and J is TRBJ2-1; D could derive from TRBD1 or TRBD2 (5 bases each). This CDR3 region has 17 residues. V was pared by 0 bases and J by 1 base, with 13 bases between. Germline assignment: CDR1 MNHEY and CDR2 SVGEGT. The CDR3 sequence: CASSYSRGLASYNEQFF. For the CDR3, the DNA is TGTGCCAGCAGTTACTCGAGGGGATTAGCGTCCTACAATGAGCAGTTCTTC.

This clonotype was seen at least ten times. The chain combines TRBV7-2 with TRBJ2-1, with 7 bases aligning to TRBD1. Germline loops: CDR1 SGHTA, CDR2 FQGNSA. The J segment lost 2 bases and the V segment lost 5 bases, leaving 12 bases of the junction unmatched. The CDR3 covers 17 residues. CDR3 in amino acids: CASSPPRGRGTYNEQFF. CDR3 bases: TGTGCCAGCAGCCCGCCGAGGGGGCGAGGAACCTACAATGAGCAGTTCTTC.

The CDR3 nucleotides read TGCAGCGTCCCCAACATCCATGAGCAGTTCTTC. This encodes CSVPNIHEQFF. The J gene is TRBJ2-1, the V gene TRBV29-1; D is unresolved. V lost 6 bases and J 8 bases, leaving 11 bases between the germline ends. In germline, CDR1 is SQVTM, CDR2 ANQGSEA. The CDR3 runs to 11 residues.

This rearrangement joins TRBV5-1 to TRBJ2-5; 11 nucleotides line up with TRBD2. CDR3 length equals 16 residues. The germline CDR1 and CDR2 sequences are SGHRS and YFSETQ. With 2 bases clipped from V and 3 bases from J, the junction kept 6 bases outside the gene matches. CDR3 amino acids: CASSFSGGASEETQYF. In DNA form, the CDR3 reads TGCGCCAGCAGCTTTAGCGGGGGGGCCTCAGAAGAGACCCAGTACTTC.

This clonotype occurred many times. This sequence joins TRBV6-5 and TRBJ2-1; D is tentatively TRBD1 or TRBD2 (5 bases each). Deletions cut 4 bases from V and 0 bases from J, with 7 bases between. The V gene's germline CDR1 is MNHEY and CDR2 SVGAGI. The CDR3 sequence is 14 residues long. This chain's CDR3 is CASSWGSSYNEQFF. As DNA, the CDR3 is TGTGCCAGCAGTTGGGGGAGCTCCTACAATGAGCAGTTCTTC.

This clonotype was found a few times. This chain joins TRBV7-2 and TRBJ1-2; D gene unclear. Germline V lookup: CDR1 SGHTA, CDR2 FQGNSA. The V and J ends lost 2 bases and 7 bases respectively, with 14 bases between them. CDR3 length: 14 amino acids. The CDR3 coding sequence is TGTGCCAGCAGCTTACGGGGAGAAAGGGTTGGCTACACCTTC. It translates to CASSLRGERVGYTF.